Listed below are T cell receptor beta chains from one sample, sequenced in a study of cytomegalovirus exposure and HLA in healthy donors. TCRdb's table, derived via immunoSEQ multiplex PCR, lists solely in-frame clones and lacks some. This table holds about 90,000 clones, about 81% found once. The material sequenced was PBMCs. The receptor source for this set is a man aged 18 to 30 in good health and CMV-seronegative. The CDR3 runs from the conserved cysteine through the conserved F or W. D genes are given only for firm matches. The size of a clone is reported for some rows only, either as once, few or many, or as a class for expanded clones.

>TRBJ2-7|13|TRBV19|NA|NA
TGTGCCAGTGGGCCAGGGGAGAACTACGAGCAGTACTTC
CASGPGENYEQYF
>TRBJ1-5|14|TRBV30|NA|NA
TGTGCCTGGAGTACAGGAGTGAGCAATCAGCCCCAGCATTTT
CAWSTGVSNQPQHF
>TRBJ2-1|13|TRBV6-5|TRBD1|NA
TGTGCCAGCAGGCAGACAGGGGTCAATGAGCAGTTCTTC
CASRQTGVNEQFF
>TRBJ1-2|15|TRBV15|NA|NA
TGTGCCACCACCCCGAAGCCCCAGGGCCACTATGGCTACACCTTC
CATTPKPQGHYGYTF
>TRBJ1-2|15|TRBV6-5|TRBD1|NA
TGTGCCAGCAGTTACCCAGGGGACAGGGGTTTTGGCTACACCTTC
CASSYPGDRGFGYTF
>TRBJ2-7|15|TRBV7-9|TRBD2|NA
TGTGCCACCCTAAGTGGGGAGGGGAGCGGCTACGAGCAGTACTTC
CATLSGEGSGYEQYF
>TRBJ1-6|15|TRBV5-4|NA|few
TGTGCCAGCAGAAGAGGGGAGGGGTATAATTCACCCCTCCACTTT
CASRRGEGYNSPLHF
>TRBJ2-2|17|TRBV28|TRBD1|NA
TGTGCCAGCAGTTTACCCCCAGGGGGCCCGAACACCGGGGAGCTGTTTTTT
CASSLPPGGPNTGELFF
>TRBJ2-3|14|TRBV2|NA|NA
TGTGCCAGCAGTGAAGGGGCCGGCCGAGATACGCAGTATTTT
CASSEGAGRDTQYF
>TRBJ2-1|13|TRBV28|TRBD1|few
TGTGCCAGCAGCCTGACAGGGTCGGGTGAGCAGTTCTTC
CASSLTGSGEQFF
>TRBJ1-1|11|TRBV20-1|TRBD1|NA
TGCAGTGCGCGGCCAGGGGGGCAAACTTTCTTT
CSARPGGQTFF
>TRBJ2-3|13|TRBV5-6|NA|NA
TGTGCCAGCAGCTTGGACGGGGTGGATACGCAGTATTTT
CASSLDGVDTQYF
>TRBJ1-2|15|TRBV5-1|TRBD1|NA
TGCGCCAGCAGCTCACACCAGGGGGCTGGGTATGGCTACACCTTC
CASSSHQGAGYGYTF
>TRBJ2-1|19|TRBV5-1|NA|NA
TGCGCCAGCAGCTCCCGTACCCCGGTCTTTATAAGCTCCTACAATGAGCAGTTCTTC
CASSSRTPVFISSYNEQFF
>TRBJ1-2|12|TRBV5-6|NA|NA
TGTGCCAGCAGCTTGTCAGGGCCGCTCTACACCTTC
CASSLSGPLYTF
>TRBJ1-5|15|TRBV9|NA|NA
TGTGCCAGCAGCCCAGGGGCCACAGACAATCAGCCCCAGCATTTT
CASSPGATDNQPQHF
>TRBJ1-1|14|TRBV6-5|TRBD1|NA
TGTGCCAGCAGGGGCCGGACAGGGGACACTGAAGCTTTCTTT
CASRGRTGDTEAFF
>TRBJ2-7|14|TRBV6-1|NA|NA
TGTGCCAGCAGTGAAACAGGGTTGGGGTACGAGCAGTACTTC
CASSETGLGYEQYF
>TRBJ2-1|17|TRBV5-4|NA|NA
TGTGCCAGCAGCCGAGGGGGTGAGGCTTCACCGAGGGGGAAGCAGTTCTTC
CASSRGGEASPRGKQFF
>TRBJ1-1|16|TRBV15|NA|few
TGTGCCACCAGCAGAGCTAGGGGGGGCGGTGGGTTCGAAGCTTTCTTT
CATSRARGGGGFEAFF
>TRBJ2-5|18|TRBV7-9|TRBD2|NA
TGTGCCAGCAGCTTATCAGGCCTAGCGGGAAGGTCGCAAGAGACCCAGTACTTC
CASSLSGLAGRSQETQYF
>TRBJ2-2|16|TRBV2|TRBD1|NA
TGTGCCAGCAGTGAAGGACAGGGGGTGGTCACCGGGGAGCTGTTTTTT
CASSEGQGVVTGELFF
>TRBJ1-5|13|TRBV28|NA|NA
TGTGCCAGCAGAGGGACTTTCAATCAGCCCCAGCATTTT
CASRGTFNQPQHF
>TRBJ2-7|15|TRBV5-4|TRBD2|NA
TGTGCCAGCAGCTCAAAAGCGGGAGGGAGCTACGAGCAGTACTTC
CASSSKAGGSYEQYF
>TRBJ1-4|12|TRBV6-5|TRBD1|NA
TGTGCCAGCGGGACAGGGTCTGAAAAACTGTTTTTT
CASGTGSEKLFF
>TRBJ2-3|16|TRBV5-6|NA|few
TGTGCCAGCGGACCGTTGGCGGGAAAGAGCACAGATACGCAGTATTTT
CASGPLAGKSTDTQYF